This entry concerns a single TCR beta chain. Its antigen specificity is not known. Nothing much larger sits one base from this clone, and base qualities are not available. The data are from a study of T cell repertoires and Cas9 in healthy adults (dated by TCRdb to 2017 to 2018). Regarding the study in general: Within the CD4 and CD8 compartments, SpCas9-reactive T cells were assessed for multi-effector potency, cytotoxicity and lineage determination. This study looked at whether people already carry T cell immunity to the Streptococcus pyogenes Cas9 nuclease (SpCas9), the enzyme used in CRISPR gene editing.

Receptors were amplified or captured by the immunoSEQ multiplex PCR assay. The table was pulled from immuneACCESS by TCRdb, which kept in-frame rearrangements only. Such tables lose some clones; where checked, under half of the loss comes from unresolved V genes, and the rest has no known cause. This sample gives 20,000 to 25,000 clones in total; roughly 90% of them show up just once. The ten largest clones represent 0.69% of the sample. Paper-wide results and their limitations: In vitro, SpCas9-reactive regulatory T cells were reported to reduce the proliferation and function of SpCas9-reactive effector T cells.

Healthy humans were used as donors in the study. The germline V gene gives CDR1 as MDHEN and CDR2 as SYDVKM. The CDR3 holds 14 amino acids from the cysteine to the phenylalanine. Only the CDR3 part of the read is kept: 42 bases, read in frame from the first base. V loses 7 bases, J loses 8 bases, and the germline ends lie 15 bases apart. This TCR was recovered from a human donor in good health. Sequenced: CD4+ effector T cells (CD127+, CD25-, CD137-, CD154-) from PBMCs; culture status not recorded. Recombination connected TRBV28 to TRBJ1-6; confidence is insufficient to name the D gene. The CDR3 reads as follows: CASILSGRHSPLHF. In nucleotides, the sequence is TGTGCCAGCATCTTATCAGGTCGTCATTCACCCCTCCACTTT.